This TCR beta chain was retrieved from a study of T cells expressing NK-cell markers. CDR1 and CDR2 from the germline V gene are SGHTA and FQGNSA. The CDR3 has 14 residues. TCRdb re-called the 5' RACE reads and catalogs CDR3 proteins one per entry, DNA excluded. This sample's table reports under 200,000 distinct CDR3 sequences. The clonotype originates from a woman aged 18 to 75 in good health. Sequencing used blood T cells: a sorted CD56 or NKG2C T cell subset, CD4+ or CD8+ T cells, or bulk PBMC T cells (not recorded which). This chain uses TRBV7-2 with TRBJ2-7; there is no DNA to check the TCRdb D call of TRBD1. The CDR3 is CASSLTGGVDEQYF.